What follows are 17 T cell receptor beta chains derived from one specimen sequenced in a study of spatial heterogeneity in lung cancer. Study results and limitations: Tumor mutation count correlated with how many alpha and beta TCRs expanded intratumorally.

The time point was: sample taken at primary tumor resection. Their antigens remain unidentified. TCRdb re-derived calls from the 5' RACE reads in MiXCR, one entry per CDR3 protein. The table has 3,000 or so distinct CDR3 sequences, about 6% seen once. Material: lung tumor tissue, obtained at surgery. These receptors were taken from a male donor with early-stage non-small cell lung cancer.

This clonotype rates as medium-sized. V usage is TRBV7-3 and J usage is TRBJ2-1; 7 bases fit TRBD1. Germline trimming cut 5 bases from V and 6 bases from J; bases unmatched to any gene: 4. The CDR3 consists of 13 residues. Germline V gene sequence: CDR1 SGHTA, CDR2 FQGTGA. The CDR3 here is CASSQGQSNEQFF. The CDR3 DNA sequence: TGTGCCAGCAGCCAGGGACAGTCCAATGAGCAGTTCTTC.

By its share, this clonotype is medium-sized. The rearrangement joins TRBV5-4 to TRBJ1-1, with TRBD1 matching over 7 bases. V gave up 1 base and J gave up 2 bases; unmatched junction bases: 5. This CDR3 has 15 amino acids. Germline V gene data show CDR1 as SGHNT and CDR2 as YYREEE (reference sequence). CDR3 coding DNA: TGTGCCAGCAGCTTGACAGGGGAGGGTAACACTGAAGCTTTCTTT. Translated: CASSLTGEGNTEAFF.

By share of the sample, this clonotype is medium-sized (0.01 to 0.1%). This rearrangement joins TRBV6-2 or TRBV6-3 to TRBJ2-1; possibly TRBD2 for D (6 bases). Germline V gene data show CDR1 as MNHEY and CDR2 as SVGEGT. Trimming pared 8 bases from V and 6 bases from J, leaving 23 bases between. This CDR3 region has 16 residues. Written as DNA, the CDR3 is TGTGCCAGCCAGACGGGGGTCGCAGGTGGACCCAATGAGCAGTTCTTC. Residues: CASQTGVAGGPNEQFF.

Relative to its sample, this clonotype is medium-sized. The germline gene is not matched at one end of the junction; a read error may be the cause. The chain uses TRBV28 and TRBJ1-5, with TRBD1 matching 8 bases. Germline loops: CDR1 MDHEN, CDR2 SYDVKM. The length of the CDR3 is 14 residues. CDR3 residues: CASSSSGGKQPQHF. The DNA of the CDR3 is TGTGCCAGCAGTTCCTCAGGGGGCAAGCAGCCCCAGCATTTT.

In its sample, this clonotype ranks as medium-sized. The chain combines TRBV20-1 with TRBJ2-3; 8 bases fit TRBD2. After removal of 6 bases from V and 2 bases from J, the junction contained 13 bases not matched to a gene. CDR1 and CDR2 (germline): DFQATT, SNEGSKA (reference sequence). The CDR3 covers 16 residues. In DNA form, the CDR3 reads TGCAGTGCGAGTGGGGGTCGGCGGGAGGACACAGATACGCAGTATTTT. It specifies CSASGGRREDTDTQYF.

V is TRBV3-1 and J is TRBJ1-2, with D uncertain. Trimming removed 2 bases from V and 8 bases from J, with 6 bases in between. Germline CDR1 is LGHDT and CDR2 is YNNKEL (reference sequence). This CDR3 region has 11 residues. In DNA form, the CDR3 reads TGTGCCAGCAGCCAATACGAGGGCTACACCTTC. Translating gives CASSQYEGYTF.

By share of the sample, this clonotype is medium-sized. The chain uses TRBV7-8 and TRBJ2-3; unclear D gene. With 4 bases removed from V and 6 bases from J, the gap between germline ends came to 8 bases. Germline-derived CDR1 and CDR2 are SGHVS and FQNEAQ. This CDR3 is 12 amino acids long. The CDR3 loop is CASSSLVDTQYF. As DNA, the CDR3 is TGTGCCAGCAGCTCCCTGGTGGATACGCAGTATTTT.

Notes on this clonotype: A much larger clone differs by one base, so this may be a read error. This sequence joins TRBV7-9 and TRBJ2-3; the D is unclear. This CDR3 is 12 amino acids long. CDR1 is SEHNR, CDR2 FQNEAQ, per germline (reference sequence). CDR3 loop: CASSLGWGTQNF. CDR3 DNA: TGTGCCAGCAGCTTAGGGTGGGGTACGCAGAATTTT.

This clonotype is classed as medium-sized. The chain carries TRBV29-1 and TRBJ2-1; TRBD2 matches at 8 bases. The CDR3 has 13 residues. Losses at the gene ends were 3 bases for V and 9 bases for J; bases not matched to a gene: 7. Looked up from germline, CDR1 is SQVTM and CDR2 is ANQGSEA. The CDR3 protein is CSVDGRAGGEQFF. CDR3 DNA sequence: TGCAGCGTTGACGGGAGGGCCGGGGGTGAGCAGTTCTTC.

This clonotype is medium-sized. The gene calls are TRBV7-8 and TRBJ1-5; a possible D gene is TRBD1 (5 bases). The germline V gene encodes CDR1 SGHVS and CDR2 FQNEAQ. CDR3 length: 15 residues. V gave up 1 base and J gave up 5 bases, with 12 bases separating them. CDR3 coding DNA: TGTGCCAGCAGCTTAGTGGGCAGGGTCGATCAGCCCCAGCATTTT. This gives the protein CASSLVGRVDQPQHF.

The genes are TRBV6-1 and TRBJ1-5, with D maybe TRBD1 (5 bases). CDR1 is MNHNS, CDR2 SASEGT, per germline. V dropped 6 bases and J dropped 0 bases, with 9 bases sitting between them. The CDR3 sequence is 14 residues long. The CDR3 sequence: CASRRDYSNQPQHF. The CDR3, as DNA: TGTGCCAGCAGGCGGGACTATAGCAATCAGCCCCAGCATTTT.

Many counts were recorded for this clonotype. The rearrangement uses TRBV6-2 or TRBV6-3 and TRBJ2-7, with 7 bases fitting TRBD2. The CDR3 extends over 14 amino acids. Germline CDR1 reads MNHEY; CDR2 reads SVGEGT. With 8 bases clipped from V and 1 base from J, the junction kept 8 bases outside the gene matches. CDR3 protein: CASVQAGSSYEQYF. The CDR3 DNA sequence: TGTGCCAGCGTACAAGCGGGATCTTCCTACGAGCAGTACTTC.

In this sample, this clonotype is medium-sized (0.01 to 0.1%). The CDR3 loop is CASSQRGSRGGEKLFF. The CDR3 nucleotides are TGTGCCAGCAGCCAAAGAGGTAGCAGGGGAGGAGAAAAACTGTTTTTT. The V and J genes are TRBV14 and TRBJ1-4; perhaps TRBD1 as D (6 bases). Looked up from germline, CDR1 is SGHDN and CDR2 is FVKESK. The CDR3 runs to 16 residues. Trimming removed 2 bases at V and 8 bases at J, with 18 bases between.

This clonotype is judged medium-sized. The rearrangement uses TRBV25-1 and TRBJ2-1; 10 bases map to TRBD2. Germline V gene sequence: CDR1 MGHDK, CDR2 SYGVNS. Trimming cost V 4 bases and J 7 bases; bases outside gene matches: 10. The CDR3 length is 16 residues. CDR3 residues: CASSAQAGGPENEQFF. As DNA, the CDR3 is TGTGCCAGCAGTGCTCAAGCGGGGGGGCCTGAGAATGAGCAGTTCTTC.

This clonotype is labeled medium-sized. This rearrangement joins TRBV6-1 to TRBJ2-5, with 7 positions matching TRBD1. The CDR3 totals 15 residues. The V and J ends lost 5 bases and 7 bases, in that order; junction bases with no gene match: 13. Germline V gene sequence: CDR1 MNHNS, CDR2 SASEGT. CDR3 nucleotides: TGTGCCAGCAGTTCCGGGACAGTGGGATCCGGGACCCAGTACTTC. This gives the protein CASSSGTVGSGTQYF.

This clonotype counts as medium-sized. The chain combines TRBV20-1 with TRBJ2-1; 10 nucleotides line up with TRBD2. V lost 6 bases, J lost 6 bases, and 5 bases stayed unmatched. The CDR3 length is 13 residues. Germline loops: CDR1 DFQATT, CDR2 SNEGSKA (reference sequence). CDR3: CSALAGATNEQFF. CDR3 nucleotide sequence: TGCAGTGCCCTAGCGGGAGCGACCAATGAGCAGTTCTTC.

This clonotype qualifies as medium-sized. The CDR3: CSARDWDSYQPQHF. The CDR3 DNA reads as TGCAGTGCTAGAGATTGGGACAGCTATCAGCCCCAGCATTTT. J is TRBJ1-5 and V is TRBV20-1; the match to TRBD1 covers 7 bases. The germline gives CDR1 DFQATT, CDR2 SNEGSKA (reference sequence). This CDR3 is built from 14 residues. With 0 bases clipped from V and 5 bases from J, the junction kept 4 bases outside the gene matches.